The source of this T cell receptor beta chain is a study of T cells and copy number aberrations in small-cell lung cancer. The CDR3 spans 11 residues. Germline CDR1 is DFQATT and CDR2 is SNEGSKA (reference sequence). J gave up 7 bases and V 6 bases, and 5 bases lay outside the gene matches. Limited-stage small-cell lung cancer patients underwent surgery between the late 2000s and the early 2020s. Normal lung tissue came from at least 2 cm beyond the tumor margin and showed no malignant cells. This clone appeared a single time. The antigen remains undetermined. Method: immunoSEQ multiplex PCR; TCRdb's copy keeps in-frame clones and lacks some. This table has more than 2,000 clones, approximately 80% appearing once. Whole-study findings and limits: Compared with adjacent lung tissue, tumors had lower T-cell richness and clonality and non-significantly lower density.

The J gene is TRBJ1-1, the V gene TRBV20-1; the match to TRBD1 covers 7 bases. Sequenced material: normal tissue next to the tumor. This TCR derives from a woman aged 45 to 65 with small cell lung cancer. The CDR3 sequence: CSAPGGLEAFF. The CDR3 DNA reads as TGCAGTGCCCCAGGGGGGCTTGAAGCTTTCTTT.